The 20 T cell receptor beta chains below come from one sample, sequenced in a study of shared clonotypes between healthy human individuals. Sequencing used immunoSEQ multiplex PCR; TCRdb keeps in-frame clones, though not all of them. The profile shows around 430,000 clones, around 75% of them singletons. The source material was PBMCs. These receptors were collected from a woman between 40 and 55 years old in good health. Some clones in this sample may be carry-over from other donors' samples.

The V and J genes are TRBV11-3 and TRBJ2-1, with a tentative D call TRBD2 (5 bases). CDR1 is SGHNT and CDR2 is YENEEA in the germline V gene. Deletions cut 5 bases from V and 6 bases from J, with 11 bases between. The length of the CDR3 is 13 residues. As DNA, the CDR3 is TGTGCCAGCAGCCTACCTAGCAGCAATGAGCAGTTCTTC. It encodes CASSLPSSNEQFF.

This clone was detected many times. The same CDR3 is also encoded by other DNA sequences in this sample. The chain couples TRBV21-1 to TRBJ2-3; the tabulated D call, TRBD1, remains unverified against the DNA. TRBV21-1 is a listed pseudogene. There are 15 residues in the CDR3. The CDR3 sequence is CAILRTGHRTDTQYF. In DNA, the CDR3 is TGTGCCATCCTTAGGACAGGCCACCGCACAGATACGCAGTATTTT.

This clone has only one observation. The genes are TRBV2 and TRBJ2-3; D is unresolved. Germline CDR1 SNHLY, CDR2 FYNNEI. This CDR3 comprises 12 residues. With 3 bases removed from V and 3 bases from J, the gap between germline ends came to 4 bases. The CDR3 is CASSEGTDTQYF. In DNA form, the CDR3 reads TGTGCCAGCAGTGAGGGGACAGATACGCAGTATTTT.

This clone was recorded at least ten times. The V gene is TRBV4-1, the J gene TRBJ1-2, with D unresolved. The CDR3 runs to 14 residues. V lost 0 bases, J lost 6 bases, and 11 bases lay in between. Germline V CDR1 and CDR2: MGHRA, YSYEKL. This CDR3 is CASSQDLRLDGYTF. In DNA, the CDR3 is TGCGCCAGCAGCCAAGACTTGCGCCTTGATGGCTACACCTTC.

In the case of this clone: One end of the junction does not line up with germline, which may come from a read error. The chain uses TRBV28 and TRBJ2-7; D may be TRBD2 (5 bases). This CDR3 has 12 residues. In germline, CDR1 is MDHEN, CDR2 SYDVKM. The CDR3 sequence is CASSSQDWESSF. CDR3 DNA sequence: TGTGCCAGCAGTTCGCAAGACTGGGAGTCGAGCTTC.

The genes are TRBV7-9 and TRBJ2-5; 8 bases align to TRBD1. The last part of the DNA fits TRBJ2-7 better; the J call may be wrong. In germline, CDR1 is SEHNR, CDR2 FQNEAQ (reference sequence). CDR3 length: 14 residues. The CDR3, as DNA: TGTGCCAGCAGCCGCGGGACAGGACTTTACGAGCAGTACTTC. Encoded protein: CASSRGTGLYEQYF.

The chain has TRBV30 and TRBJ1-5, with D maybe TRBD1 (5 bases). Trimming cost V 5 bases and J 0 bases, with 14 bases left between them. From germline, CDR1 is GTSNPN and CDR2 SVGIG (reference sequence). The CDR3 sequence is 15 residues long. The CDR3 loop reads CAWARGQYSNQPQHF. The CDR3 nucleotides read TGTGCCTGGGCGAGAGGACAATATAGCAATCAGCCCCAGCATTTT.

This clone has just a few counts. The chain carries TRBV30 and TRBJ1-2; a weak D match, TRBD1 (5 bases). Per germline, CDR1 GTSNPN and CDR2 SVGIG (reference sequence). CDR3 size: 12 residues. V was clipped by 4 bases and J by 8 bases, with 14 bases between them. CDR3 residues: CAWKNGGIGYTF. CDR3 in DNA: TGTGCCTGGAAAAATGGGGGGATAGGCTACACCTTC.

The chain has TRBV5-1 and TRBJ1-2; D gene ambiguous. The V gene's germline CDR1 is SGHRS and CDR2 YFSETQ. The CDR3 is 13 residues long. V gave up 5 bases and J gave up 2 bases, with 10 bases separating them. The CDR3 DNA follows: TGCGCCAGCAGTCCACGCGAGAACTATGGCTACACCTTC. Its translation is CASSPRENYGYTF.

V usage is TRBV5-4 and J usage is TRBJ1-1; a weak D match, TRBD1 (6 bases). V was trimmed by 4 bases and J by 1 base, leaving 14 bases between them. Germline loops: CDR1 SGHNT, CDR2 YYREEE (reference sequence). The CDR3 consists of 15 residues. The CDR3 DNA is TGTGCCAGCAGCGGACCGGGACAACCGAACACTGAAGCTTTCTTT. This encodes CASSGPGQPNTEAFF.

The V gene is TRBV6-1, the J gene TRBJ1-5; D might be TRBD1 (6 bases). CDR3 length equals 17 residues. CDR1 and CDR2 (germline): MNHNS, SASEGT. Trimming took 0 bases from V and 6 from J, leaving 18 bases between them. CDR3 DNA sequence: TGTGCCAGCAGTGAAGCTAGGGGAGTAGGGGGACGTCAGCCCCAGCATTTT. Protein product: CASSEARGVGGRQPQHF.

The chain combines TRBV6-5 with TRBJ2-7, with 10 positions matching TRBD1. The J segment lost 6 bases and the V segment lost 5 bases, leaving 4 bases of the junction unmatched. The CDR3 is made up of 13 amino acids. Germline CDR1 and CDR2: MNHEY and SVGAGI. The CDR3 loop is CASSRGTGVEQYF. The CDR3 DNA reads TGTGCCAGCAGTCGAGGGACAGGGGTCGAGCAGTACTTC.

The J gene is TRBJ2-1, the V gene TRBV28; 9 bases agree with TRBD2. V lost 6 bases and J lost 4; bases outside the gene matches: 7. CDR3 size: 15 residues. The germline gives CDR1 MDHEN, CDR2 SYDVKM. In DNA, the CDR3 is TGTGCCAGCAGACGGACTAGCGAGCTTTACAATGAGCAGTTCTTC. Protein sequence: CASRRTSELYNEQFF.

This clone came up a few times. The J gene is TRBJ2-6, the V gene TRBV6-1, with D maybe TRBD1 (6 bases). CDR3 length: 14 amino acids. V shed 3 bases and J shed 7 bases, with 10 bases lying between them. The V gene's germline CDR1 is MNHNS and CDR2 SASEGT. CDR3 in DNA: TGTGCCAGCAGTGAGGCACAGGGAGCCAACGTCCTGACTTTC. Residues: CASSEAQGANVLTF.

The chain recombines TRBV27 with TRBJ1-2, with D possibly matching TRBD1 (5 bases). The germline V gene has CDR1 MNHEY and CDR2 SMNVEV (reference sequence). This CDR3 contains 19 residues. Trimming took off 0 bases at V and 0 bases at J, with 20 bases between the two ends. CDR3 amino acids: CASSLSGRRGRRPNYGYTF. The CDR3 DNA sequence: TGTGCCAGCAGTTTATCGGGCAGGCGGGGCCGACGACCTAACTATGGCTACACCTTC.

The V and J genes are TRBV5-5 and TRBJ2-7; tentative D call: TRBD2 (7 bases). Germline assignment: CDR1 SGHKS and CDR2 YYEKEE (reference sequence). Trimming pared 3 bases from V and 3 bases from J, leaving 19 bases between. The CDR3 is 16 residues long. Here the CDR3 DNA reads TGTGCCAGCAGCTCGGGGGCCGGGACTAACCGCTACGAGCAGTACTTC. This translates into CASSSGAGTNRYEQYF.

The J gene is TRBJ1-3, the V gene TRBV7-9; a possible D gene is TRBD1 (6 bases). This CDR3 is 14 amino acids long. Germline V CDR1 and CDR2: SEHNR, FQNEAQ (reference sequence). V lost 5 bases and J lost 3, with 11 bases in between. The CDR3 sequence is CASSRGGLGNTIYF. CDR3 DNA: TGTGCCAGCAGCCGAGGGGGGCTTGGAAACACCATATATTTT. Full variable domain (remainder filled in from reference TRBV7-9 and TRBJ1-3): DTGVSQNPRHKITKRGQNVTFRCDPISEHNRLYWYRQTLGQGPEFLTYFQNEAQLEKSRLLSDRFSAERPKGSFSTLEIQRTEQGDSAMYLCASSRGGLGNTIYFGEGSWLTVV.

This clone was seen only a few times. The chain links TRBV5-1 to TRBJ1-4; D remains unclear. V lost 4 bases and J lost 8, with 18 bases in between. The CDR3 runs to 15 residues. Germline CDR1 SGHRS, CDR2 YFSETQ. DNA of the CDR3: TGCGCCAGCAGCCAAGAACCTGGAGTGGGGGAAAAACTGTTTTTT. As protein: CASSQEPGVGEKLFF.

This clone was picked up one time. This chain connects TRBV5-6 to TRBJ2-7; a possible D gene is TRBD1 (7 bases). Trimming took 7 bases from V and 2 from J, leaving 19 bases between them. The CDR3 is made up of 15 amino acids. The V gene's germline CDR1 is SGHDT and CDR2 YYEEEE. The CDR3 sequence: CASGSAEGATYEQYF. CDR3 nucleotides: TGTGCCAGCGGATCCGCGGAGGGGGCCACCTACGAGCAGTACTTC.

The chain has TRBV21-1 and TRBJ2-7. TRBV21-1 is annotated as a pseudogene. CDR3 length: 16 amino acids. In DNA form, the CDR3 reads TGTGCCAGCAGCAAAACCAGGGGCGCGGAGGGCTACGAGCAGTACTTC. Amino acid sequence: CASSKTRGAEGYEQYF.